This T cell receptor (beta chain) was retrieved from a study of T cells after yellow fever vaccination. Study-level findings and limits: Clonotypes shared by both compartments, CD4 and CD8, made up a small share. Though weaker, the secondary response peaked faster, on day 5 versus 15. Reappearance after the booster was seen for most primary-vaccination clones, at 95% to 96% CD4 and around 90% CD8.

This clonotype was seen repeatedly, ten times or more. Antigen specificity is unknown. In making TCR cDNA, 5'RACE template switching added a universal primer site and UMIs to it. From the 5' RACE reads, TCRdb called clonotypes with MiXCR, one entry per CDR3 protein. The repertoire holds fewer than 350,000 distinct CDR3 sequences, with more than 8.5% as singletons. After removal of 4 bases from V and 6 bases from J, the junction contained 2 bases not matched to a gene. Per germline, CDR1 PRHDT and CDR2 FYEKMQ (reference sequence). The CDR3 runs 13 residues. This receptor was obtained from a man aged 18 to 30 who received the YFV17D yellow fever vaccine. This material consisted of PBMCs, taken on the day of the first yellow fever vaccination. The chain has TRBV13 and TRBJ2-4; 8 positions match TRBD1. CDR3 sequence (DNA): TGTGCCAGCAGCTACGACAGGGGAAACATTCAGTACTTC. The encoded protein is CASSYDRGNIQYF. The whole variable domain, remainder taken from reference TRBV13 and TRBJ2-4, is AAGVIQSPRHLIKEKRETATLKCYPIPRHDTVYWYQQGPGQDPQFLISFYEKMQSDKGSIPDRFSAQQFSDYHSELNMSSLELGDSALYFCASSYDRGNIQYFGAGTRLSVL.